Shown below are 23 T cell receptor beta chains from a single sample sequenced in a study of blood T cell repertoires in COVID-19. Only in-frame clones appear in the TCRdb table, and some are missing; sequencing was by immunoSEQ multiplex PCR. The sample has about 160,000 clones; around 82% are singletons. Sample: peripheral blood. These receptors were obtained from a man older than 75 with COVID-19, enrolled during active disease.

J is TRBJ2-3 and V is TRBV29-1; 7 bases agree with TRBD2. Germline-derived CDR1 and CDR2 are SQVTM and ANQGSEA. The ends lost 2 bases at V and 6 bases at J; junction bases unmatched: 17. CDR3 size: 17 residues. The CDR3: CSVELEPKVEAGDTQYF. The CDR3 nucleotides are TGCAGCGTTGAATTAGAACCGAAGGTGGAAGCGGGGGATACGCAGTATTTT.

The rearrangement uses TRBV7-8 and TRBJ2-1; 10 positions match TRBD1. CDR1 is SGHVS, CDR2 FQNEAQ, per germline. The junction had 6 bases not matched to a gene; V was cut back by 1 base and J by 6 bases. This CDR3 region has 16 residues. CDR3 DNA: TGTGCCAGCAGCTTAGTCACTCGGACAGGGGGCAATGAGCAGTTCTTC. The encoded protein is CASSLVTRTGGNEQFF.

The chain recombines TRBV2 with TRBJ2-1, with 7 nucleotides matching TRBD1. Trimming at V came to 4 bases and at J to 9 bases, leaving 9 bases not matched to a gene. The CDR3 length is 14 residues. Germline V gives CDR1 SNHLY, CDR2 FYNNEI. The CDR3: CASSAVTGFSEQFF. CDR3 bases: TGTGCCAGCAGTGCGGTGACAGGGTTTAGTGAGCAGTTCTTC. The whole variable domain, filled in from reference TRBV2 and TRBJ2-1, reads EPEVTQTPSHQVTQMGQEVILRCVPISNHLYFYWYRQILGQKVEFLVSFYNNEISEKSEIFDDQFSVERPDGSNFTLKIRSTKLEDSAMYFCASSAVTGFSEQFFGPGTRLTVL.

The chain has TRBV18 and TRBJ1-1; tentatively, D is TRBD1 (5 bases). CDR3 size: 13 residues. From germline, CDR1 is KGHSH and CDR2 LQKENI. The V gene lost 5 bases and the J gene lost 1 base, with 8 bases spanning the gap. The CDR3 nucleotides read TGTGCCAGCTCATTTCAGGGGAACACTGAAGCTTTCTTT. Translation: CASSFQGNTEAFF.

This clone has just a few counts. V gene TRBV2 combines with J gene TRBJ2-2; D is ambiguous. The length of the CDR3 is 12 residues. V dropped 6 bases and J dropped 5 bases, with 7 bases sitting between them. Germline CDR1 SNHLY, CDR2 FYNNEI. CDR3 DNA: TGTGCCAGCAGCCTCCTTACCGGGGAGCTGTTTTTT. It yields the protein CASSLLTGELFF.

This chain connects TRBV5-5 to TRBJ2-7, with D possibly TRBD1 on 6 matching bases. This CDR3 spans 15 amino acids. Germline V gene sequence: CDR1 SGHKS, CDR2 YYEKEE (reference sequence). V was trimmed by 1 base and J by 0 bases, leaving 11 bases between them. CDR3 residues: CASSLSGASSYEQYF. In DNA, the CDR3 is TGTGCCAGCAGCTTGTCAGGGGCTAGCTCCTACGAGCAGTACTTC.

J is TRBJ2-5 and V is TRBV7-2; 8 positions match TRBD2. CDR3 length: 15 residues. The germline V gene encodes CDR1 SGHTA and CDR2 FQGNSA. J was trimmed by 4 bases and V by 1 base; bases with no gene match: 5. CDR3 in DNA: TGTGCCAGCAGCTTAGTCGGGGGGGCCGTAGAGACCCAGTACTTC. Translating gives CASSLVGGAVETQYF.

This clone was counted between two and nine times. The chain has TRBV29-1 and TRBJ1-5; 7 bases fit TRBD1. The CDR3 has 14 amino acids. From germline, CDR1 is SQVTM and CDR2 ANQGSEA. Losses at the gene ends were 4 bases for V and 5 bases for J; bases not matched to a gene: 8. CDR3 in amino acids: CSVALTGRDQPQHF. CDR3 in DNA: TGCAGCGTTGCGCTGACAGGGAGAGATCAGCCCCAGCATTTT.

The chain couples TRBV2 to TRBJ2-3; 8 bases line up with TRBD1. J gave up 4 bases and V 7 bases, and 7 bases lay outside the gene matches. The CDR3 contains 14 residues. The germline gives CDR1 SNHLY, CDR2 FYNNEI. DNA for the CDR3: TGTGCCAGCATCAGGGGGCAGATGGCAGATACGCAGTATTTT. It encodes CASIRGQMADTQYF.

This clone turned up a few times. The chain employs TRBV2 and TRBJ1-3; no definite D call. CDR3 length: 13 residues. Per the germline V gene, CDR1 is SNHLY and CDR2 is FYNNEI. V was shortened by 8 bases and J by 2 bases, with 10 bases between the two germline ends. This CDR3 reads CASSGTAGNTIYF. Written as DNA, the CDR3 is TGTGCCAGCTCCGGCACAGCTGGAAACACCATATATTTT.

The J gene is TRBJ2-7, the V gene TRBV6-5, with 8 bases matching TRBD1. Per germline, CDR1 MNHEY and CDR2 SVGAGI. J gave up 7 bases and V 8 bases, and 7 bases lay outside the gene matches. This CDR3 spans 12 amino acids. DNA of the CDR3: TGTGCCAGCGAACAGGGGGATCGAGAGCAGTACTTC. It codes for CASEQGDREQYF.

The CDR3 nucleotides read TGTGCCAGCAGTGAAGGCTCACAGGGTAGGACTGAAGCTTTCTTT. Translating gives CASSEGSQGRTEAFF. The chain is built from TRBV6-1 and TRBJ1-1; D perhaps matches TRBD1 (6 bases). V was trimmed by 1 base and J by 5 bases, leaving 14 bases between them. There are 15 residues in the CDR3. CDR1 and CDR2 (germline): MNHNS, SASEGT.

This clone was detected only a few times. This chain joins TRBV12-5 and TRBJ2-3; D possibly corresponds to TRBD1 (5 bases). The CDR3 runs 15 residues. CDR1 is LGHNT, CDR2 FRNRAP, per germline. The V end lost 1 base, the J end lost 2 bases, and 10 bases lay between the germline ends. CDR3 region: CASGLGDSDTDTQYF. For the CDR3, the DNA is TGTGCTAGTGGTTTGGGTGACAGCGACACAGATACGCAGTATTTT.

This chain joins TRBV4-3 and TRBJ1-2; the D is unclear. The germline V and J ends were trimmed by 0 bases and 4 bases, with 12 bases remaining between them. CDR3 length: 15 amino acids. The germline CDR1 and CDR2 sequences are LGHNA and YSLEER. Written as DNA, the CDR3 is TGCGCCAGCAGCCAAGATCGGGGAATTCCCTATGGCTACACCTTC. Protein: CASSQDRGIPYGYTF.

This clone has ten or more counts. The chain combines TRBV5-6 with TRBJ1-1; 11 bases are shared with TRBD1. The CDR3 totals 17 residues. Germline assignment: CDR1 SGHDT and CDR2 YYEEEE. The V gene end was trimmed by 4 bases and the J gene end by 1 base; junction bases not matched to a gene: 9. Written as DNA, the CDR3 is TGTGCCAGCAGCGCGGAGGACAGGGGGCGGTCGAACACTGAAGCTTTCTTT. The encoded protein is CASSAEDRGRSNTEAFF. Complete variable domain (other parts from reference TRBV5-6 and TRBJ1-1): DAGVTQSPTHLIKTRGQQVTLRCSPKSGHDTVSWYQQALGQGPQFIFQYYEEEERQRGNFPDRFSGHQFPNYSSELNVNALLLGDSALYLCASSAEDRGRSNTEAFFGQGTRLTVV.

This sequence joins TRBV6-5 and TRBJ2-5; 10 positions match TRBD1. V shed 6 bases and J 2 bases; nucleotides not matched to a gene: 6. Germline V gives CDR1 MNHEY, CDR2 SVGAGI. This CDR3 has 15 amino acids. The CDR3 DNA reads TGTGCCAGCAGCCAAGAGGACAGGGGGCAAGAGACCCAGTACTTC. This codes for CASSQEDRGQETQYF.

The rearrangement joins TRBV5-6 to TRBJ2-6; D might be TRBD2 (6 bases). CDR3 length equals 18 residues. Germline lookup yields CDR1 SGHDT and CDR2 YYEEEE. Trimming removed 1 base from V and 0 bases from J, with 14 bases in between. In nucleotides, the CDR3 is TGTGCCAGCAGCTTGAGGAGTCGGGGACTCTCTGGGGCCAACGTCCTGACTTTC. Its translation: CASSLRSRGLSGANVLTF. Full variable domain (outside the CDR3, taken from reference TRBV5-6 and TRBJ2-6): DAGVTQSPTHLIKTRGQQVTLRCSPKSGHDTVSWYQQALGQGPQFIFQYYEEEERQRGNFPDRFSGHQFPNYSSELNVNALLLGDSALYLCASSLRSRGLSGANVLTFGAGSRLTVL.

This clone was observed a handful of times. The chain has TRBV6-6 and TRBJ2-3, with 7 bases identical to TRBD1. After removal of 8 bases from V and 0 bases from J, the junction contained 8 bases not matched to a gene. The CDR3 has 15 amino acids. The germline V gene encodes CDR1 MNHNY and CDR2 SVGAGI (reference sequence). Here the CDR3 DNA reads TGTGCCAGCGCTAGACAGGGCTCTAGCACAGATACGCAGTATTTT. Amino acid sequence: CASARQGSSTDTQYF.

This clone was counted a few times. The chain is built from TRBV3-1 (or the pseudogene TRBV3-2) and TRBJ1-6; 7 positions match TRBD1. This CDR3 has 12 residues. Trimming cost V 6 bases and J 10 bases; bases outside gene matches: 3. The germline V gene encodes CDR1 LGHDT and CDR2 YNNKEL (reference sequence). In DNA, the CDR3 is TGTGCCAGCAGTCGGGACAGATCACCCCTCCACTTT. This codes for CASSRDRSPLHF.

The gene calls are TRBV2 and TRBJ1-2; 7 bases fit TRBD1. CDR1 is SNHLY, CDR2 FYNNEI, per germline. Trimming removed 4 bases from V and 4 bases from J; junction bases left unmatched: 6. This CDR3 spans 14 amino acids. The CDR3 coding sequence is TGTGCCAGCAGTGCGTCGGGACAGTTCTATGGCTACACCTTC. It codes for CASSASGQFYGYTF.

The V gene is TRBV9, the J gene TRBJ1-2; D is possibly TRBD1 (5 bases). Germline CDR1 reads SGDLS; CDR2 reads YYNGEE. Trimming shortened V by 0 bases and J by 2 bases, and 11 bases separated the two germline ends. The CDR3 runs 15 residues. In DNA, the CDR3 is TGTGCCAGCAGCGTAGCAGGAGGGGTGAACTATGGCTACACCTTC. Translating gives CASSVAGGVNYGYTF.

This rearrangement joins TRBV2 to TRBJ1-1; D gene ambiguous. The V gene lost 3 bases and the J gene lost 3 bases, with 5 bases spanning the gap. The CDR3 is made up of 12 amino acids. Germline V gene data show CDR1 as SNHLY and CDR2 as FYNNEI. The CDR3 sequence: CASSDPDTEAFF. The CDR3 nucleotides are TGTGCCAGCAGTGATCCGGACACTGAAGCTTTCTTT.

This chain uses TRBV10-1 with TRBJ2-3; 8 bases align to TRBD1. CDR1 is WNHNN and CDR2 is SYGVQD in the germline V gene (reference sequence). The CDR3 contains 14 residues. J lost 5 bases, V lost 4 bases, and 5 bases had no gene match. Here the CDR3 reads CASSGQGAGDTQYF. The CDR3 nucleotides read TGCGCCAGCAGTGGCCAGGGGGCCGGAGATACGCAGTATTTT.